This T cell receptor (beta chain) was captured by sequencing in a study of identical twins. TCRdb processed the 5' RACE reads anew with MiXCR; each CDR3 protein has one entry. The table lists 430,000 or so distinct CDR3 sequences, 20% to 25% of them singletons. Whole-study findings and limits: Beta out-of-frame twin sharing showed a weaker excess.

The V end was cut by 0 bases, the J end by 2 bases, with 11 bases between. This CDR3 comprises 15 residues. The V gene's germline CDR1 is SGHRS and CDR2 YFSETQ. All donors comprised healthy Caucasians. With regard to this clonotype: Its antigen remains unknown.

This same sample was also part of a study on T cells expressing NK-cell markers. That work contributes: CD8+ T cells in over 5 donors included dominant NKG2C+ clonotypes at about 1.0-7.0%.

The sequencing input was CD4+ T cells sorted from blood. The rearrangement uses TRBV5-1 and TRBJ1-2, with D perhaps matching TRBD1 (6 bases). The origin of this receptor is a woman under 30 in good health. Here the CDR3 DNA reads TGCGCCAGCAGCTTGGACAGGGCGGACAACTATGGCTACACCTTC. Translation: CASSLDRADNYGYTF. The full variable domain, rest sourced from reference TRBV5-1 and TRBJ1-2, is KAGVTQTPRYLIKTRGQQVTLSCSPISGHRSVSWYQQTPGQGLQFLFEYFSETQRNKGNFPGRFSGRQFSNSRSEMNVSTLELGDSALYLCASSLDRADNYGYTFGSGTRLTVV.